Sequencing of this T cell receptor (beta chain) was carried out in a study of tumor-infiltrating lymphocytes in primary liver carcinoma (dated by TCRdb to about 2017). Study-level background: Between late 2015 and early 2016, a few patients in China with histopathologically diagnosed primary liver carcinoma had surgical resection. Hepatocellular carcinoma (four) or combined HCC and intrahepatic cholangiocarcinoma (one) was present in the five patients, who were three men and two women aged 30 to 69 years. Each sample produced roughly 3.65 to 8 million productive TCRbeta reads, and read depth showed no significant difference between tissue types. TCRbeta repertoire sequencing, expression microarrays and whole-exome sequencing were combined in the study across five regions of each liver tumor, with adjacent normal tissue and blood also included. High reproducibility was observed for the technical replicate repertoires, with mean shared-clone rates around 0.89 and correlation coefficients above 0.95. The tumors of the five patients were staged as T1-T3 N0M0, with maximum diameters ranging from about 4.2 to 11 cm. A total of about 35 specimens from 5 patients, comprising approximately 25 tumor regions, 5 adjacent noncancerous liver tissues and 5 peripheral blood samples, were covered by TCRbeta repertoire sequencing.

From the cysteine through the phenylalanine, the CDR3 covers 13 amino acids. The kept DNA is CDR3 alone, 39 bases in frame from the first base. As encoded in the germline V gene, CDR1 is MNHEY while CDR2 is SVGAGI. TCRbeta-specific cDNA was reverse-transcribed from 500 ng total RNA using a constant-region primer and ProtoScript II reverse transcriptase. Three nested multiplex PCR rounds, following a slightly modified ARM-PCR procedure, were used to build the TCRbeta libraries. Each of the first two PCR rounds ran for approximately 10 cycles and used multiplex TRBV1-TRBV30 forward primers together with a Cbeta reverse primer. Sample barcodes and Illumina adapters were added in a final 25-cycle PCR with Deep VentR polymerase. Before sequencing, amplicons of 200-500 bp were purified from gel using a QIAquick gel extraction kit. TCRbeta amplicons were sequenced on an Illumina HiSeq 2500 with 250-bp paired-end reads. The paper's processing steps were these. Trimmomatic v0.33 was used to quality-trim the reads, and FLASH v1.2.11 was used to merge paired reads so that full CDR3 sequences could be recovered. V, D and J germline segments were assigned to the rearranged TCRbeta sequences using MiGEC v1.2.1b. VDJtools v1.0.0 computed clonotype statistics and Shannon-Wiener diversity indices. Except for diversity analysis, only each sample's 250 most abundant clonotypes were used in subsequent analyses to reduce sampling bias. TCRdb applied fastp at Q25 and MiXCR to the public reads, then kept only in-frame beta chains. One record per CDR3 amino acid sequence lists the most common genes and DNA. The V and J calls come from TCRdb's annotation, not from the publication. Present in this sample are about 320,000 distinct CDR3 sequences, 50% to 75% of which were seen just once. About 18% of the sample lies in the top ten.

Comments on this clonotype: The antigen it binds to is not known. Its ends do not fully match the called genes, so a read error is possible.

TRIzol reagent was used to extract blood RNA from unsorted whole blood, while the DNeasy Blood & Tissue kit provided the germline DNA. Patients had chronic HBV infection and were treatment-naive at sampling. Before surgery, roughly 4 milliliters of peripheral blood were drawn into K2EDTA tubes. Broad study findings and their caveats: The study included only a few patients, and the authors note findings should be validated in a larger study. Consistent with antigen-driven expansion, pairs of tumor regions showed higher repertoire overlap (mean about 36%) than either tumor-adjacent pairs (about 17%) or tumor-blood pairs (about 15%). Since the samples were bulk and unsorted, there was no way to compare CD4+ and CD8+ T cell repertoires. Because only the TCR beta chain was sequenced and unpaired alpha chains were not captured, true repertoire diversity is likely underestimated. The top 250 clones made up a significantly larger repertoire fraction in tumors than in blood (p = 0.039).

The receptor was derived from a woman in her twenties or thirties with primary liver carcinoma and hepatitis B virus infection. Sequencing input: peripheral blood. Here the chain combines TRBV6-5 and TRBJ1-1; matching of 5 bases hints at TRBD1 as the D gene. The CDR3 in this case is CVSRRGPNTEAFF. In nucleotides, the sequence is TGTGTCAGCAGGAGGGGTCCCAACACTGAAGCTTTCTTT.